A single sample is the source of the 12 T cell receptor beta chains below, sequenced in a study of Ad26.COV2.S vaccination and SARS-CoV-2 variants. Treatment in this sample: over 15 received Ad26.COV2.S at low or high dose, single or two shots; about 5 received placebo; per-sample allocation not given. On day 63 after the first injection, vaccine and placebo recipients gave samples. Sequencing used immunoSEQ multiplex PCR; TCRdb keeps in-frame clones, though not all of them. The repertoire includes hundreds of thousands of clones, about 87% of them detected once, and 6.4% sits in the top ten. The sequences come from peripheral blood, collected in a trial of Ad26.COV2.S vaccine versus placebo. These TCRs come from a person between 18 and 65 years old who received the Ad26.COV2.S COVID-19 vaccine or a placebo.

The J gene is TRBJ1-6, the V gene TRBV27; D is ambiguous. This CDR3 spans 15 amino acids. V was shortened by 3 bases and J by 10 bases, with 16 bases between the two germline ends. The germline V gene encodes CDR1 MNHEY and CDR2 SMNVEV (reference sequence). The CDR3 DNA sequence: TGTGCCAGCAGTTTGGAGGGAGTTGGGCGGTCACCCCTCCACTTT. Its translation is CASSLEGVGRSPLHF.

This chain uses TRBV5-8 with TRBJ2-3; 13 positions agree with TRBD2. In germline, CDR1 is SGHTS, CDR2 YDEGEE. The junction had 9 bases not matched to a gene; V was cut back by 0 bases and J by 2 bases. The CDR3 sequence is 19 residues long. The CDR3 here is CASSLGLAGGRGFTDTQYF. As DNA, the CDR3 is TGTGCCAGCAGCTTGGGACTAGCGGGGGGCCGAGGTTTCACAGATACGCAGTATTTT.

The chain combines TRBV10-3 with TRBJ1-6; 8 nucleotides align to TRBD1. The V gene end was trimmed by 8 bases and the J gene end by 6 bases; junction bases not matched to a gene: 6. The CDR3 is made up of 14 amino acids. CDR1 and CDR2 (germline): ENHRY, SYGVKD. CDR3 in amino acids: CAIADRAGNSPLHF. The CDR3 nucleotides read TGTGCCATCGCGGACAGGGCGGGTAATTCACCCCTCCACTTT.

J is TRBJ2-4 and V is TRBV6-2 or TRBV6-3; TRBD1 might be the D (5 bases). Germline lookup yields CDR1 MNHEY and CDR2 SVGEGT. This CDR3 has 14 residues. V was trimmed by 6 bases and J by 9 bases, leaving 18 bases between them. The CDR3 region has the DNA TGTGCCAGCAGCCAAGGGGCGCGAGACGGCATTCAGTACTTC. Protein sequence: CASSQGARDGIQYF.

The V gene is TRBV7-3, the J gene TRBJ2-5, with TRBD2 matching 7 bases. This CDR3 contains 19 residues. Per the germline V gene, CDR1 is SGHTA and CDR2 is FQGTGA. V dropped 4 bases and J dropped 0; count of bases not matched to a gene: 17. The CDR3 sequence: CASSSPTRASGRYQETQYF. CDR3 coding DNA: TGTGCCAGCAGCTCCCCAACAAGGGCTAGCGGAAGGTACCAAGAGACCCAGTACTTC.

The rearrangement joins TRBV5-4 to TRBJ2-2; TRBD1 agrees at 8 bases. CDR3 length: 16 amino acids. V lost 0 bases and J lost 4; bases outside the gene matches: 5. Germline-derived CDR1 and CDR2 are SGHNT and YYREEE (reference sequence). CDR3 amino acids: CASSLARDRPTGELFF. CDR3 bases: TGTGCCAGCAGCTTGGCCAGGGACAGGCCCACCGGGGAGCTGTTTTTT.

The chain uses TRBV25-1 and TRBJ1-2, with TRBD1 identical over 10 bases. CDR1 and CDR2 from the germline V gene are MGHDK and SYGVNS. V lost 3 bases to trimming and J lost 6 bases; unmatched junction nucleotides: 4. The CDR3 sequence is 14 residues long. The CDR3 sequence: CASSDSGQGNGYTF. For the CDR3, the DNA is TGTGCCAGCAGTGACTCGGGACAGGGGAATGGCTACACCTTC.

The rearrangement links TRBV20-1 to TRBJ1-2; a possible D gene is TRBD1 (6 bases). Germline loops: CDR1 DFQATT, CDR2 SNEGSKA (reference sequence). The CDR3 length is 13 residues. Trimming took off 3 bases at V and 8 bases at J, with 16 bases between the two ends. The CDR3 here is CSASDGGAYGYTF. The CDR3 nucleotides are TGCAGTGCTAGTGACGGGGGGGCGTACGGCTACACCTTC.

The J gene is TRBJ1-3, the V gene TRBV29-1; D perhaps matches TRBD1 (5 bases). Germline-derived CDR1 and CDR2 are SQVTM and ANQGSEA. Deletions cut 0 bases from V and 5 bases from J, with 14 bases between. This CDR3 is 15 amino acids long. The CDR3 region is CSVEDRTGPRNTIYF. The CDR3 DNA reads TGCAGCGTTGAAGATCGTACAGGACCGAGAAACACCATATATTTT.

About this clone: Other DNA sequences in this specimen translate into the identical CDR3. This chain connects TRBV6-1 to TRBJ1-2; perhaps TRBD1 as D (5 bases). V was cut by 0 bases and J by 6 bases, with 11 bases left in between. The CDR3 extends over 14 amino acids. Per germline, CDR1 MNHNS and CDR2 SASEGT. CDR3 DNA sequence: TGTGCCAGCAGTGAAGCGCAGGGTCTTGATGGCTACACCTTC. Translation gives CASSEAQGLDGYTF.

The chain recombines TRBV7-8 with TRBJ2-7; D not certain. The CDR3 runs 14 residues. CDR1 is SGHVS, CDR2 FQNEAQ, per germline. Trimming cost V 1 base and J 0 bases, with 7 bases left between them. The CDR3, as DNA: TGTGCCAGCAGCTTAGGCGGCACCTCCTACGAGCAGTACTTC. Encoded protein: CASSLGGTSYEQYF.

The chain uses TRBV24-1 and TRBJ2-2; D call uncertain. The CDR3 has 17 amino acids. V lost 7 bases and J 0 bases, leaving 17 bases between the germline ends. Looked up from germline, CDR1 is KGHDR and CDR2 is SFDVKD. The CDR3 DNA sequence: TGTGCCACCAGGACATTGGGCAGGCTCACGAACACCGGGGAGCTGTTTTTT. Amino acids: CATRTLGRLTNTGELFF.